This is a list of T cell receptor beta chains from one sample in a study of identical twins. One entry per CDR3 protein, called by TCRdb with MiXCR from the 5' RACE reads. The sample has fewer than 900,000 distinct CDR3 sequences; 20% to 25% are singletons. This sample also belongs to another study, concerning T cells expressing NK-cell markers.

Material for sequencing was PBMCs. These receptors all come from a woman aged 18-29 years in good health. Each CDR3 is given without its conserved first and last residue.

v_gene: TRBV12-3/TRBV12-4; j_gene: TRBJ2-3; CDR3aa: ASTRRDTQY
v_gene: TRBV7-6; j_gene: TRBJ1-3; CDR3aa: ASSDQTGSSGNTIY
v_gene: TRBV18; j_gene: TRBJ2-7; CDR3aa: ASSPGAAEQY
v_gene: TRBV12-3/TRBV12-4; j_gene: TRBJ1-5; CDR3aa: ASSPRWSYQPQH
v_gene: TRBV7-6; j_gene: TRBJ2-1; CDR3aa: ASSTQAPERQF
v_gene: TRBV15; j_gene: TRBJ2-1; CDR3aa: ATSRDGSGYGNEQF
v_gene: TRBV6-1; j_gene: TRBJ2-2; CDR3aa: ASKDTSLATGELF
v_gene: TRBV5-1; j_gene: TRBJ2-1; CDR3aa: ASSLVASGGSYNEQF
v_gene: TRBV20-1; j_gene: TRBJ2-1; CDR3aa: SARLSGGVDEQF
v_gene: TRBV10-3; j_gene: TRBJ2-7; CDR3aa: AISYTQAYEQY
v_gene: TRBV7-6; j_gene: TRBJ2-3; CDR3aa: ASSLAPAGGSLSTDTQY
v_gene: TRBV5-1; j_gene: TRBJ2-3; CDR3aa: ASSLHNSFPADTQY
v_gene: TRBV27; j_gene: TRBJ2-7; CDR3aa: ASSPSGTGTYEQY
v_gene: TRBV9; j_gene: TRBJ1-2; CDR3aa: ASSVVSGDYGYT
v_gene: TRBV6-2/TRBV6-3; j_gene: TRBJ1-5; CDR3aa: ASSYILGTGTRDQPQH
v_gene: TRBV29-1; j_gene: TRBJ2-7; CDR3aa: SVDNGGAYEQY
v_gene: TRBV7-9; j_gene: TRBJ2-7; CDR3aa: ASSPGLADSYEQY
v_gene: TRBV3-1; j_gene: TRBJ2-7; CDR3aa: ASSRTGGFHEQY
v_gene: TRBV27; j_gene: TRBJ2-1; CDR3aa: ASCRDGRSPGKQF
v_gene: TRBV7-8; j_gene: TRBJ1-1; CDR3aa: ASSWRGATEAF
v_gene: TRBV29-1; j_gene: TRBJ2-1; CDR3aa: SAGQGWNEQF
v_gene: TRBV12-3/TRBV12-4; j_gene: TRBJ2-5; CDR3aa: ASSFQDRGETQY
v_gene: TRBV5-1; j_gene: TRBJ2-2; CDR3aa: ASSLRLAANTGELF
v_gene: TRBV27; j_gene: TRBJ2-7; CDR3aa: ASRPGGLSYEQY
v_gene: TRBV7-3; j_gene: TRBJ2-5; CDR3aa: ASSTSGQGETQY
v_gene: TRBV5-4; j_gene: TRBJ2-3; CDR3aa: ASSLAFGVGTDTQY
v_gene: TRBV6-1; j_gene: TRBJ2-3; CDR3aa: ASTVDRGLTDTQY
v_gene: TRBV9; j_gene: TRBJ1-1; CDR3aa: ASSVNGRETEAF
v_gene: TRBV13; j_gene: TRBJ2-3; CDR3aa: ASSYLGTSGTDTQY